This passage covers 22 T cell receptor beta chains from one sample sequenced in a study of T cells in women clearing cervical HPV infection. Data came from immunoSEQ multiplex PCR; TCRdb stores just in-frame clones and leaves some out. The table gives 20,000 to 25,000 clones; the top ten clones make up 2% to 3% of it. Material for sequencing was blood buffy coat. All receptors derive from a woman aged 18 to 75 with a cervical HPV16 infection that either progressed to CIN3+ or cleared (not recorded which).

Concerning this clone itself: The read comes to an end 3 residues before the CDR3 does, leaving the germline J gene to fill in the end. The chain has TRBV7-2 and TRBJ2-7; TRBD1 agrees at 7 bases. The germline gives CDR1 SGHTA, CDR2 FQGNSA. The CDR3 is made up of 14 amino acids. V was pared by 1 base and J by 2 bases, with 2 bases of the junction left unmatched. CDR3 loop: CASSLVGTAYEQYF. CDR3 bases read: TGTGCCAGCAGCTTAGTAGGGACAGCCTACGAG. The full variable domain, its missing parts supplied by reference TRBV7-2 and TRBJ2-7, is GAGVSQSPSNKVTEKGKDVELRCDPISGHTALYWYRQSLGQGLEFLIYFQGNSAPDKSGLPSDRFSAERTGGSVSTLTIQRTQQEDSAVYLCASSLVGTAYEQYFGPGTRLTVT.

In the case of this clone: The CDR3 extends 3 residues past the end of the read, so its final part is completed from the germline J gene. The V gene is TRBV19, the J gene TRBJ1-2, with 9 bases aligning to TRBD1. CDR1 is LNHDA and CDR2 is SQIVND in the germline V gene (reference sequence). This CDR3 has 15 residues. V was pared by 11 bases and J by 4 bases, with 14 bases of the junction left unmatched. The sequenced CDR3 bases are TGTGCCGCCCAAACCTCGGGACAGGGACCCTATGGC. It codes for CAAQTSGQGPYG. The whole CDR3 sequence reads CAAQTSGQGPYGYTF.

On this clone itself: The sequence runs out 3 residues before the end of the CDR3; the remainder is reconstructed from the germline J gene. Other DNA sequences within the sample encode an identical CDR3. The chain combines TRBV19 with TRBJ1-3; 7 bases are a match to TRBD1. Germline-derived CDR1 and CDR2 are LNHDA and SQIVND (reference sequence). This CDR3 contains 14 residues. V was clipped by 11 bases and J by 0 bases; unmatched bases: 7. CDR3 region: CAENRGNSGNTIYF. The part of the CDR3 DNA that was read is TGTGCCGAAAACAGGGGAAACTCTGGAAACACC.

Notes on this clone: Coverage ceases 3 residues before the CDR3 finishes, and the germline J gene fills in the end. The rearrangement links TRBV12-3 or TRBV12-4 to TRBJ2-3; TRBD2 aligns across 7 bases. The CDR3 is made up of 14 amino acids. The V and J ends lost 7 bases and 4 bases, in that order; junction bases with no gene match: 8. CDR3 DNA (partial): TGTGCCAGCAAAGGCCTAGCGGCCCCAGATACG. Translation: CASKGLAAPDT. The entire CDR3 protein is CASKGLAAPDTQYF.

Note on this clone: The CDR3 is cut off 3 residues early in the read; its end comes from the germline J gene. The V call is TRBV7-2, the J call TRBJ2-4; a weak D match, TRBD1 (6 bases). CDR3 size: 14 residues. Per the germline V gene, CDR1 is SGHTA and CDR2 is FQGNSA. The covered CDR3 bases are TGTGCCAGCAGCCCCCAGGGACAAACAGATGGT. This encodes CASSPQGQTDG. The whole CDR3 sequence reads CASSPQGQTDGQYF.

A note on this clone: This CDR3 is also generated by other DNA sequences in the sample. The CDR3 reads CASSLYRGGTEAFF. The DNA read from the CDR3 is TGTGCCAGCAGCTTATATAGGGGAGGAACTGAA. The chain is built from TRBV7-2 and TRBJ1-1; D is possibly TRBD1 (5 bases). The CDR3 goes on 3 residues after the read ends, and that part is filled in from the germline J gene. The V gene lost 2 bases and the J gene lost 5 bases, with 12 bases spanning the gap. This CDR3 spans 14 amino acids. The germline V gene has CDR1 SGHTA and CDR2 FQGNSA. The whole variable domain, filled in from reference TRBV7-2 and TRBJ1-1, reads GAGVSQSPSNKVTEKGKDVELRCDPISGHTALYWYRQSLGQGLEFLIYFQGNSAPDKSGLPSDRFSAERTGGSVSTLTIQRTQQEDSAVYLCASSLYRGGTEAFFGQGTRLTVV.

Worth noting for this clone: Read sequence stops 3 residues before the CDR3 end, and the germline J gene provides the missing end. This chain joins TRBV6-4 and TRBJ1-1; no clear D gene. Germline CDR1 and CDR2: MRHNA and SNTAGT. The CDR3 contains 13 residues. Deletions cut 8 bases from V and 4 bases from J, with 14 bases between. The covered CDR3 bases are TGTGCCAGCCGGGTTGGGTCGTCCACTGAA. Its protein is CASRVGSSTE. The full-length CDR3 reads as CASRVGSSTEAFF.

Considering frequency, this clone is medium-sized. At one boundary the junction diverges from the germline segment, which might be a read error. The sequence runs out 3 residues before the end of the CDR3; the remainder is reconstructed from the germline J gene. The V gene is TRBV13, the J gene TRBJ2-3; 7 positions agree with TRBD2. The length of the CDR3 is 14 residues. Germline loops: CDR1 PRHDT, CDR2 FYEKMQ (reference sequence). CDR3 region: CASSLWTSSETQYF. The covered CDR3 bases are TGTGCCAGCAGCCTATGGACTAGTTCAGAGACG.

On this clone: Read coverage stops 3 residues before the CDR3 terminus; the germline J gene supplies the remainder. The gene calls are TRBV19 and TRBJ2-1, with a tentative D call TRBD1 (6 bases). Germline-derived CDR1 and CDR2 are LNHDA and SQIVND (reference sequence). The CDR3 extends over 15 amino acids. V gave up 4 bases and J gave up 5 bases, with 15 bases separating them. The DNA read from the CDR3 is TGTGCCAGTAGTAGAAGGTTGAACAGGGACAATGAG. It translates to CASSRRLNRDNE. The whole CDR3 reads CASSRRLNRDNEQFF. The variable domain in full, with the rest retrieved from reference TRBV19 and TRBJ2-1, is DGGITQSPKYLFRKEGQNVTLSCEQNLNHDAMYWYRQDPGQGLRLIYYSQIVNDFQKGDIAEGYSVSREKKESFPLTVTSAQKNPTAFYLCASSRRLNRDNEQFFGPGTRLTVL.

On this clone: The missing CDR3 end, 3 residues past where the read stops, is filled in from the germline J gene. The V call is TRBV20-1, the J call TRBJ1-1; D perhaps matches TRBD1 (6 bases). The CDR3 is 15 amino acids. Between the trimmed V and J ends, which lost 2 bases and 0 bases, there was a span of 13 bases. Per the germline V gene, CDR1 is DFQATT and CDR2 is SNEGSKA (reference sequence). CDR3 sequence reads: CSARKPGHLNTEAFF. The sequenced part of the CDR3 DNA is TGCAGTGCTAGAAAACCGGGACATTTGAACACTGAA.

Notes on this clone: The read terminates 3 residues ahead of where the CDR3 ends, so the germline J gene completes it. This chain links TRBV30 with TRBJ2-1; TRBD2 matches at 16 bases. The CDR3 is made up of 22 amino acids. Germline CDR1 GTSNPN, CDR2 SVGIG (reference sequence). V shed 2 bases and J 0 bases; nucleotides not matched to a gene: 16. The CDR3 sequence is CAWSIPLGGLAGGRSSYNEQFF. CDR3 DNA (partial): TGTGCCTGGAGTATCCCTCTGGGGGGACTAGCGGGAGGGCGGAGCTCCTACAATGAG.

Comment on this clone: The CDR3 goes on 3 residues after the read ends, and that part is filled in from the germline J gene. This rearrangement joins TRBV7-2 to TRBJ1-1, with 8 bases matching TRBD1. Trimming removed 0 bases from V and 3 bases from J; junction bases left unmatched: 12. Per germline, CDR1 SGHTA and CDR2 FQGNSA. The CDR3 is made up of 18 amino acids. The sequenced part of the CDR3 DNA is TGTGCCAGCAGCTTAGCCGGACAGGGTCCCCGGGAGGACACTGAA. Amino acid sequence: CASSLAGQGPREDTE. The full CDR3 protein reads CASSLAGQGPREDTEAFF.

Comment on this clone: The observed sequence ends 3 residues before the CDR3 terminus, with the missing tail filled in from the germline J gene. The rearrangement links TRBV2 to TRBJ1-2, with a tentative D call TRBD1 (5 bases). The germline V and J ends were trimmed by 3 bases and 5 bases, with 16 bases remaining between them. Germline assignment: CDR1 SNHLY and CDR2 FYNNEI. The CDR3 sequence is 15 residues long. The CDR3 spells CASSDLWQGTYGYTF. The DNA read from the CDR3 is TGTGCCAGCAGTGACCTCTGGCAGGGAACTTATGGC.

CDR3 bases read: TGTGCCAGCAGCTCTAGCGGGGGAGAAAACATC. Its translation: CASSSSGGENI. The full CDR3 protein is CASSSSGGENIYTF. The chain couples TRBV7-9 to TRBJ1-2; D perhaps matches TRBD1 (5 bases). The read falls 3 residues short of the CDR3 end, and the missing part is taken from the germline J gene. From germline, CDR1 is SEHNR and CDR2 FQNEAQ (reference sequence). This CDR3 is 14 amino acids long.

Comments on this clone: The DNA ends 3 residues before the CDR3 does, and the rest of the CDR3 is filled in from the germline J gene. The chain recombines TRBV29-1 with TRBJ2-7; D possibly corresponds to TRBD2 (5 bases). The CDR3 loop spans 14 amino acids. Trimming stripped 4 bases from V and 0 bases from J, with 13 bases between. Germline CDR1 and CDR2: SQVTM and ANQGSEA. The covered CDR3 bases are TGCAGCGTTGGCGGGCAGCAAACCTCCTACGAG. It yields the protein CSVGGQQTSYE. The CDR3, in full, reads CSVGGQQTSYEQYF.

As regards this clone: The missing CDR3 end, 3 residues past where the read stops, is filled in from the germline J gene. The chain combines TRBV7-9 with TRBJ2-2; no firm D call. This CDR3 spans 12 amino acids. The germline V gene encodes CDR1 SEHNR and CDR2 FQNEAQ (reference sequence). The CDR3 is CASSPPDEKLFF. The CDR3 bases that were read are TGTGCCAGCAGCCCCCCAGATGAAAAG. The full variable domain, with the rest looked up from reference TRBV7-9 and TRBJ2-2, is DTGVSQNPRHKITKRGQNVTFRCDPISEHNRLYWYRQTLGQGPEFLTYFQNEAQLEKSRLLSDRFSAERPKGSFSTLEIQRTEQGDSAMYLCASSPPDEKLFFGEGSRLTVL.

In the case of this clone: The read halts 3 residues ahead of the CDR3 end, with the missing end drawn from the germline J gene. The rearrangement uses TRBV20-1 and TRBJ2-1, with TRBD2 identical over 8 bases. V dropped 3 bases and J dropped 9; count of bases not matched to a gene: 10. This CDR3 is built from 14 residues. In germline, CDR1 is DFQATT, CDR2 SNEGSKA (reference sequence). The DNA read from the CDR3 is TGCAGTGCTAGTCACGGGGGGGCCGGCGGTGAG. Amino acid sequence: CSASHGGAGGE. The full CDR3 protein reads CSASHGGAGGEQFF.

For this clone: The read ends 3 residues early relative to the CDR3; the germline J gene fills the gap. The chain links TRBV7-9 to TRBJ1-2, with TRBD1 matching 7 bases. From germline, CDR1 is SEHNR and CDR2 FQNEAQ (reference sequence). The CDR3 contains 13 residues. The part of the CDR3 DNA that was read is TGTGCCAGCAGCCAGACAGGGACCCACGAC. Its translation: CASSQTGTHD. The full CDR3 is CASSQTGTHDYTF.

Concerning this clone itself: With the read ending 3 residues before the CDR3 end, the germline J gene is used to fill in that end. The chain has TRBV2 and TRBJ2-5; a weak D match, TRBD1 (6 bases). Germline loops: CDR1 SNHLY, CDR2 FYNNEI. CDR3 length equals 13 residues. CDR3 sequence reads: CASSNRVGETQYF. CDR3 DNA, as far as it was read: TGTGCCAGCAGTAACAGGGTGGGCGAAACC.

The covered CDR3 bases are TGTGCCAGCCTCGGACAGCTGACGAACACCGGGGAG. As protein: CASLGQLTNTGE. The complete CDR3 reads CASLGQLTNTGELFF. This chain joins TRBV7-2 and TRBJ2-2, with TRBD1 as a possible D gene (6 bases). The observed sequence ends 3 residues before the CDR3 terminus, with the missing tail filled in from the germline J gene. V lost 8 bases to trimming and J lost 0 bases, with 13 bases between them. The length of the CDR3 is 15 residues. Per germline, CDR1 SGHTA and CDR2 FQGNSA.

Remarks on this clone: The sequence runs out 3 residues before the end of the CDR3; the remainder is reconstructed from the germline J gene. The gene calls are TRBV29-1 and TRBJ1-2, with TRBD1 identical over 7 bases. Germline CDR1 is SQVTM and CDR2 is ANQGSEA. V shed 5 bases, J shed 4 bases, and the junction held 1 base outside the gene matches. This CDR3 comprises 11 residues. Partial CDR3 DNA: TGCAGCGTTCGGGACAGCTATGGC. Its translation is CSVRDSYG. The complete CDR3 sequence is CSVRDSYGYTF. The full variable domain, completed using reference TRBV29-1 and TRBJ1-2, is SAVISQKPSRDICQRGTSLTIQCQVDSQVTMMFWYRQQPGQSLTLIATANQGSEATYESGFVIDKFPISRPNLTFSTLTVSNMSPEDSSIYLCSVRDSYGYTFGSGTRLTVV.

The CDR3 is CASSFGTGNEKLFF. The CDR3 DNA, read in part, is TGTGCCAGCAGCTTTGGGACAGGGAATGAAAAA. V and J are TRBV7-6 and TRBJ1-4; 9 bases line up with TRBD1. The CDR3 goes on 3 residues after the read ends, and that part is filled in from the germline J gene. Germline V gives CDR1 SGHVS, CDR2 FNYEAQ. V was pared by 3 bases and J by 5 bases, with 1 base of the junction left unmatched. The CDR3 runs to 14 residues.